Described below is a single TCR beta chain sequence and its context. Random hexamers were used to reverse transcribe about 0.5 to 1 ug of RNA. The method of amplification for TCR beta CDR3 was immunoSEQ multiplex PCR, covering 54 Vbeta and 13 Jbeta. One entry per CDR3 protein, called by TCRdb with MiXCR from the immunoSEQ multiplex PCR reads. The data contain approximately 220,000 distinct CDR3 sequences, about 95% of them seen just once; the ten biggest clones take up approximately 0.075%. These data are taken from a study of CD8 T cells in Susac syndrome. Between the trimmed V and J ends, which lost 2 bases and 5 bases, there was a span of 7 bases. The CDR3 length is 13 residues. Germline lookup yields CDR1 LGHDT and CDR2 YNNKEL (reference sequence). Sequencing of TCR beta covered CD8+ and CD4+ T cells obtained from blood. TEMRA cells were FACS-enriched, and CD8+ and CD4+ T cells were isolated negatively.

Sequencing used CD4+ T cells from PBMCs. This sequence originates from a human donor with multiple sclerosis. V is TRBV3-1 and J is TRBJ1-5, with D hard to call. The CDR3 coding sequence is TGTGCCAGCAGCCAAAGGTTAGATCAGCCCCAGCATTTT. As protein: CASSQRLDQPQHF.